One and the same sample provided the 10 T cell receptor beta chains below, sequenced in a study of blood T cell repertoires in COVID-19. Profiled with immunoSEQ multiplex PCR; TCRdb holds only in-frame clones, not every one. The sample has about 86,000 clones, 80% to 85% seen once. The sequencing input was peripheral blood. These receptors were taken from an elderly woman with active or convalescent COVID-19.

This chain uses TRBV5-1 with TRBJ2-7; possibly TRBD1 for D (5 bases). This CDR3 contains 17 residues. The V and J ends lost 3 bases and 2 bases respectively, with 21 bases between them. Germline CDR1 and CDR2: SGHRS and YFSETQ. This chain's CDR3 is CASSWGRRPLGPYEQYF. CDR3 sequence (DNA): TGCGCCAGCAGCTGGGGAAGACGTCCTTTGGGGCCCTACGAGCAGTACTTC.

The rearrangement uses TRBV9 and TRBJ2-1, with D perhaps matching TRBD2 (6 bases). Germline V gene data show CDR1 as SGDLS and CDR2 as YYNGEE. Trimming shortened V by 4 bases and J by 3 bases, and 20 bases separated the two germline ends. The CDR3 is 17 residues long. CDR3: CASSSVGPGSGYNEQFF. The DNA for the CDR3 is TGTGCCAGCAGCAGCGTCGGTCCCGGGAGCGGCTACAATGAGCAGTTCTTC. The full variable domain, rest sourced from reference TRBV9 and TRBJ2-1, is DSGVTQTPKHLITATGQRVTLRCSPRSGDLSVYWYQQSLDQGLQFLIQYYNGEERAKGNILERFSAQQFPDLHSELNLSSLELGDSALYFCASSSVGPGSGYNEQFFGPGTRLTVL.

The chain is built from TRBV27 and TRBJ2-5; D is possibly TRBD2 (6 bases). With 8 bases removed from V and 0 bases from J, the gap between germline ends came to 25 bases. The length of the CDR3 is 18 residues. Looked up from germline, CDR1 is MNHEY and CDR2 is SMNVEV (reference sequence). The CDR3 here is CASHDKRLVPTYQETQYF. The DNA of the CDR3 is TGTGCCAGCCACGACAAACGACTAGTCCCTACGTACCAAGAGACCCAGTACTTC.

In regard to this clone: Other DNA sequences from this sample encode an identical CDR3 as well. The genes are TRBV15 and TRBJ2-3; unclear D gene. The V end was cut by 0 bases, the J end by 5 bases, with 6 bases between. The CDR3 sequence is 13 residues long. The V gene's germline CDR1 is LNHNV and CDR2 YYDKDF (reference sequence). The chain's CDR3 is CATSRDPGDTQYF. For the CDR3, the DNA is TGTGCCACCAGCAGAGATCCGGGAGATACGCAGTATTTT.

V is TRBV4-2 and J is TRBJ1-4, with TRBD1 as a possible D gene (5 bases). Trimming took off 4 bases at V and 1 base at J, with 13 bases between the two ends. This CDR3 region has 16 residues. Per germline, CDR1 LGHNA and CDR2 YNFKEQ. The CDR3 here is CASSRDLGETNEKLFF. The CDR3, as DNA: TGTGCCAGCAGCCGGGACTTGGGGGAAACTAATGAAAAACTGTTTTTT.

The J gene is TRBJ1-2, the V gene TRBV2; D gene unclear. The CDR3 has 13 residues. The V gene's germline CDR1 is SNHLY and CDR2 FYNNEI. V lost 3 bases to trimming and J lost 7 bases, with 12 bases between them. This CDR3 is CASSELSWPGYTF. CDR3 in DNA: TGTGCCAGCAGTGAGCTGTCCTGGCCTGGCTACACCTTC.

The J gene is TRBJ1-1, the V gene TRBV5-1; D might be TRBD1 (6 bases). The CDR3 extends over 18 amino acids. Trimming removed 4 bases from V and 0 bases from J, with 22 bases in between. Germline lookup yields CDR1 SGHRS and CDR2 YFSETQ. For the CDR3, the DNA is TGCGCCAGCAGCGCCATCCAACCCATCAGGGGTCTGAACACTGAAGCTTTCTTT. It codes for CASSAIQPIRGLNTEAFF.

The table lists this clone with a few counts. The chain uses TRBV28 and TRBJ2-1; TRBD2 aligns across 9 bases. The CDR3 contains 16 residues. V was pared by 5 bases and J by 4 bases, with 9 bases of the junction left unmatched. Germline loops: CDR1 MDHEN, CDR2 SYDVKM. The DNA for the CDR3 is TGTGCCAGCAGTAACGACAGGACTAGCGTATACAATGAGCAGTTCTTC. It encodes CASSNDRTSVYNEQFF.

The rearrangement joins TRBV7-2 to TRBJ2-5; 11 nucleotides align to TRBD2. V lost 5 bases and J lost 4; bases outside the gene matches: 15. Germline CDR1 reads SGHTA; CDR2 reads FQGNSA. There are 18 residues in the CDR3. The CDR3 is CASSHRLAGLTGVETQYF. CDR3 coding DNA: TGTGCCAGCAGCCACAGACTAGCGGGACTCACAGGGGTAGAGACCCAGTACTTC.

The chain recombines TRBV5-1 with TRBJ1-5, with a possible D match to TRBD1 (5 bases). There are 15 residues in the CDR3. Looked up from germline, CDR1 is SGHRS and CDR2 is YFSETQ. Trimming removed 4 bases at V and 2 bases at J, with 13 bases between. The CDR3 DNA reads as TGCGCCAGCAGCCCGGGGGGACTCGGCAATCAGCCCCAGCATTTT. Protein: CASSPGGLGNQPQHF.